Listed below are T cell receptor beta chains from one sample, sequenced in a study of regulatory and conventional T cells in RAG deficiency. TCRdb's copy holds only in-frame clones and misses some; the assay was immunoSEQ multiplex PCR. This sample has approximately 48,000 clones, with around 89% found just once. The same data also went into a second study, on regulatory T cells.

Input material: CD4+ effector T cells sorted from blood. The receptor source for this set is a human donor in good health. The CDR3 runs from the conserved cysteine through the conserved F or W. D genes are given only for firm matches. Where a row states a size, it is once, few, many or the class of an expanded clone; other rows omit it.

V	D	J	size	DNA	CDR3
TRBV7-9	-	TRBJ1-1	few	TGTGCCAGCAGCCAGAACAGGGAGGGCACTGAAGCTTTCTTT	CASSQNREGTEAFF
TRBV7-3	-	TRBJ2-3	-	TGTGCCAGCAGCTTAATGCGGGGCCCCACAGATACGCAGTATTTT	CASSLMRGPTDTQYF
TRBV7-6	-	TRBJ1-5	-	TGTGCCAGCAGCTTATCGTTGGGGGGCTTTGATAGCAATCAGCCCCAGCATTTT	CASSLSLGGFDSNQPQHF
TRBV6-5	TRBD1	TRBJ1-1	-	TGTGCCAGCAGACAGGGGCCTTGGGGGTTTCCTGAAGCTTTCTTT	CASRQGPWGFPEAFF
TRBV25-1	TRBD1	TRBJ1-6	-	TGTGCCAGCAGTTCGACAGGGGCTAATAATTCACCCCTCCACTTT	CASSSTGANNSPLHF
TRBV7-9	TRBD1	TRBJ1-1	-	TGTGCCAGCAGCTATGGGACAGGGGGCGTGCCGGCTTTCTTT	CASSYGTGGVPAFF
TRBV5-4	-	TRBJ2-3	-	TGTGCCAGCAGCCTGGGATGGAGAGATACGCAGTATTTT	CASSLGWRDTQYF
TRBV7-9	-	TRBJ2-1	-	TGTGCCAGCAGCTTAAAGGAGGGGCGGTGGAATGAGCAGTTCTTC	CASSLKEGRWNEQFF
TRBV7-3	TRBD2	TRBJ2-7	-	TGTGCCAGCAGCTTGACTAGCGGGAGGGGGAACGAGCAGTACTTC	CASSLTSGRGNEQYF
TRBV6-5	TRBD1	TRBJ1-2	few	TGTGCCATCGGACAGGGGTCGGGCGGCTACACCTTC	CAIGQGSGGYTF
TRBV18	-	TRBJ2-3	-	TGTGCCAGCTCACCAGACGCCAGCACAGATACGCAGTATTTT	CASSPDASTDTQYF
TRBV6-1	-	TRBJ1-6	-	TGTGCCAGCAGTGAATTGGGTTCCTATAATTCACCCCTCCACTTT	CASSELGSYNSPLHF
TRBV28	TRBD2	TRBJ2-7	-	TGTGCCAGCAGCCTAGCTGGGACTAGGGCCTACGAGCAGTACTTC	CASSLAGTRAYEQYF
TRBV7-9	-	TRBJ1-4	-	TGTGCCAGCAGCCCATCCGAAAGAGGAAAACTGTTTTTT	CASSPSERGKLFF
TRBV18	TRBD1	TRBJ1-2	-	TGTGCCAGCTCACTCGACTTAAAGGGACAGTTGCTTAACTATGGCTACACCTTC	CASSLDLKGQLLNYGYTF
TRBV6-5	-	TRBJ2-7	-	TGTGCCAGCAGCCCGACTAGGGAGCCCTACGAGCAGTACTTC	CASSPTREPYEQYF
TRBV5-8	TRBD1	TRBJ2-1	-	TGTGCCAGCAGGAGACAGGGACGTTCCTACAATGAGCAGTTCTTC	CASRRQGRSYNEQFF
TRBV5-6	-	TRBJ1-2	-	TGTGCCAGCAGCGTCCCAGGGTGGGGAGGCTACACCTTC	CASSVPGWGGYTF
TRBV7-9	-	TRBJ1-1	-	TGTGCCAGCAGCCTCGCCGGGTTTGAAGCTTTCTTT	CASSLAGFEAFF
TRBV19	-	TRBJ1-5	-	TGTGCCAGTACCCCGGGGAGGGCAGGCAATCAGCCCCAGCATTTT	CASTPGRAGNQPQHF
TRBV7-8	TRBD1	TRBJ2-5	-	TGTGCCAGCAGCATCCCCGGGACAGGGGCAGAGACCCAGTACTTC	CASSIPGTGAETQYF
TRBV5-4	-	TRBJ1-1	once	TGTGCCAGCAGCCTAGGACCTGTCAACGAGGCTTTCTTT	CASSLGPVNEAFF
TRBV6-1	TRBD1	TRBJ1-6	-	TGTGCCAGCAGTGGAGACAGGGGGAGCTCCTATAATTCACCCCTCCACTTT	CASSGDRGSSYNSPLHF
TRBV19	-	TRBJ2-1	-	TGTGCCAGTAGTATAGGGGGGGAGACCTACAATGAGCAGTTCTTC	CASSIGGETYNEQFF
TRBV9	TRBD1	TRBJ1-1	-	TGTGCCAGCAGCCCTTGGACAGGGAACACTGAAGCTTTCTTT	CASSPWTGNTEAFF
TRBV6-1	-	TRBJ1-4	-	TGTGCCAGCAGTGAGCGGACCCCGATTAATGAAAAACTGTTTTTT	CASSERTPINEKLFF
TRBV5-4	TRBD1	TRBJ2-6	once	TGTGCCACCAGGACAGGTAGCTCTGGGGCCAACGTCCTGACTTTC	CATRTGSSGANVLTF
TRBV19	-	TRBJ2-7	-	TGTGCCAGTAGTATAGGGGCAGGATACTACGAGCAGTACTTC	CASSIGAGYYEQYF
TRBV5-4	-	TRBJ2-2	once	TGTGCCAGCAGCTTGATGAACACCGGGGAGCTGTTTTTT	CASSLMNTGELFF
TRBV6-5	TRBD1	TRBJ1-2	-	TGTGCCAGCAATATGGGACAGGGGGGTGGCTATGGCTACACCTTC	CASNMGQGGGYGYTF
TRBV6-5	-	TRBJ1-5	-	TGTGCCAGCAGTTACTCGAGACAGAGCAATCAGCCCCAGCATTTT	CASSYSRQSNQPQHF
TRBV6-5	-	TRBJ2-7	once	TGTGCCAGCAGTACTTACAGGGACGAGCAGTACTTC	CASSTYRDEQYF
TRBV28	TRBD2	TRBJ2-7	-	TGTGCCAGCAGTTCCCTAGCGGGGCTCTCCTACGAGCAGTACTTC	CASSSLAGLSYEQYF
TRBV28	-	TRBJ2-1	-	TGTGCCAGCAGCATAACATCGAATGAGCAGTTCTTC	CASSITSNEQFF
TRBV5-1	-	TRBJ2-1	-	TGCGCCAGCAGCTTGGTATCTGGAGGGGAAGAGCAGTTCTTC	CASSLVSGGEEQFF
TRBV6-1	TRBD1	TRBJ1-2	-	TGTGCCAGCAGAACGGCAAACAGGGGGAACTATGGCTACACCTTC	CASRTANRGNYGYTF
TRBV7-9	-	TRBJ1-2	-	TGTGCCAGCAGCCACCGGGACCGAAACTATGGCTACACCTTC	CASSHRDRNYGYTF
TRBV9	TRBD1	TRBJ1-5	once	TGTGCCAGCAGCCTTGGACAGGGGGAAAATCAGCCCCAGCATTTT	CASSLGQGENQPQHF
TRBV11-3	-	TRBJ1-1	-	TGTGCCAGCACCTATACACCGACGGCCACTGAAGCTTTCTTT	CASTYTPTATEAFF
TRBV5-1	TRBD2	TRBJ2-3	-	TGCGCCAGCAGCTTGGGCCCGGGACTAGCGGGAGGATTAGATACGCAGTATTTT	CASSLGPGLAGGLDTQYF
TRBV27	-	TRBJ2-4	-	TGTGCCAGCAGTTTAACGCTAGCCAAAAACATTCAGTACTTC	CASSLTLAKNIQYF
TRBV9	TRBD2	TRBJ2-7	-	TGTGCCAGCAGCTCCCGGCCCGGGACTAGTTCAAGGGAGCAGTACTTC	CASSSRPGTSSREQYF
TRBV23-1	-	TRBJ1-2	once	TGCGCCAGCAGTCGGGCCGGGGGGGGCAAAGGCTACACCTTC	CASSRAGGGKGYTF
TRBV2	TRBD1	TRBJ1-2	-	TGTGCCAGCAGTGAAGGGACAGGGCTCTATGGCTACACCTTC	CASSEGTGLYGYTF
TRBV7-2	TRBD1	TRBJ2-5	-	TGTGCCAGCAGCTCCAACATCAGGGGGAGCCAGTACTTC	CASSSNIRGSQYF
TRBV21-1	-	TRBJ2-6	-	TGTGCCAGCTTTAAGGGGGGAATCTCTGGGGCCAACGTCCTGACTTTC	CASFKGGISGANVLTF
TRBV6-9	TRBD1	TRBJ1-3	few	TGTGCCAGCAGCACAGGGGAAGCTGGAAACACCATATATTTT	CASSTGEAGNTIYF
TRBV5-6	-	TRBJ2-5	-	TGTGCCAGCAGCTCTCGGGGGGCCGAGACCCAGTACTTC	CASSSRGAETQYF
TRBV6-5	TRBD1	TRBJ2-7	once	TGTGCCAGCAGAAGGTCTCGGACAGGGGGGTACGAGCAGTACTTC	CASRRSRTGGYEQYF
TRBV6-6	-	TRBJ1-6	few	TGTGCCAGCAGTTACCAGACCGGTCCGGACCCCCTCCACTTT	CASSYQTGPDPLHF
TRBV6-5	-	TRBJ2-6	-	TGTGCCAGCAAGCCACAGCTCTCTGGGGCCAACGTCCTGACTTTC	CASKPQLSGANVLTF
TRBV11-2	-	TRBJ1-4	-	TGTGCCAGCAGCTTACTGGGTGACAAACTGTTTTTT	CASSLLGDKLFF